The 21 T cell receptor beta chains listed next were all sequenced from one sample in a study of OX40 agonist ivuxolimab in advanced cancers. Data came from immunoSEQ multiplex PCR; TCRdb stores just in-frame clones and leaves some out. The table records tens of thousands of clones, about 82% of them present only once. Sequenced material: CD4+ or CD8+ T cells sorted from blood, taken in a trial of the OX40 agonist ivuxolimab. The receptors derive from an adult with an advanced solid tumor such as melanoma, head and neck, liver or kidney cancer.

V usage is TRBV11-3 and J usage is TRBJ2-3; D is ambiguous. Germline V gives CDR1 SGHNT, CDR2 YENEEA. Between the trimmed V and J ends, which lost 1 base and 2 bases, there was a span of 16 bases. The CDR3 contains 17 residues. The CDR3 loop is CASSLVGERANTDTQYF. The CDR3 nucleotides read TGTGCCAGCAGCTTAGTAGGTGAAAGGGCGAACACAGATACGCAGTATTTT.

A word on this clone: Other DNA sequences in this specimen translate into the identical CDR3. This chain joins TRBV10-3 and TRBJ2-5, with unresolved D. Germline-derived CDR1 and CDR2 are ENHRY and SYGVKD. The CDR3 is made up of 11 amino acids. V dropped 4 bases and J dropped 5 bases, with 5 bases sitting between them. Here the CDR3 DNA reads TGTGCCATCAGTGGTGGGGAGACCCAGTACTTC. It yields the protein CAISGGETQYF.

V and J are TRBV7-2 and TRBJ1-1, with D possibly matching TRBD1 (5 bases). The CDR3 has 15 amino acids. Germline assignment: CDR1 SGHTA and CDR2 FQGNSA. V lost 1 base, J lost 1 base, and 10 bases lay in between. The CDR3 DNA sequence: TGTGCCAGCAGCTTAGAGGCAGGGAGGAACACTGAAGCTTTCTTT. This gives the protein CASSLEAGRNTEAFF.

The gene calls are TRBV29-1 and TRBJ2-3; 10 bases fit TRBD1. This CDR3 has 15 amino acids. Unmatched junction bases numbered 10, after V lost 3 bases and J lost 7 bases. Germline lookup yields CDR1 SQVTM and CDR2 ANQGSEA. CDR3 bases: TGCAGCGTTGAGTTCGGGGACAGGGGTCGTAATACGCAGTATTTT. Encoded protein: CSVEFGDRGRNTQYF.

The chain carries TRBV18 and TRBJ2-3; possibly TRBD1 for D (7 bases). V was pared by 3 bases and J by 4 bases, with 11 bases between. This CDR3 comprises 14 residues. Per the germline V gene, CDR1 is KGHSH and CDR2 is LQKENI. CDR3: CASSPRGVSDTQYF. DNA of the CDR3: TGTGCCAGCTCACCCAGGGGGGTCTCAGATACGCAGTATTTT.

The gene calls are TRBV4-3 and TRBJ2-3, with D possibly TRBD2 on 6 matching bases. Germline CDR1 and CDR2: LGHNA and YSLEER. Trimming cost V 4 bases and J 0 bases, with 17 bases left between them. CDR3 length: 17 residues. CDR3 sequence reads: CASSLYPASDSTDTQYF. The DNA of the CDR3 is TGCGCCAGCAGCCTATACCCGGCTAGCGATAGCACAGATACGCAGTATTTT.

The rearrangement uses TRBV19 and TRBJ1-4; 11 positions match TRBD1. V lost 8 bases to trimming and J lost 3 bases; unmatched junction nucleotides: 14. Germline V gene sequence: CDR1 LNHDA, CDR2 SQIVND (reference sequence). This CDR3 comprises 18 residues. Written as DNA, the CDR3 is TGTGCCAGTGCTACGGACAGGGGGCGCAAGGTGTCTAATGAAAAACTGTTTTTT. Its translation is CASATDRGRKVSNEKLFF. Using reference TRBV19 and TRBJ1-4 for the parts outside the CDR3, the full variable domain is DGGITQSPKYLFRKEGQNVTLSCEQNLNHDAMYWYRQDPGQGLRLIYYSQIVNDFQKGDIAEGYSVSREKKESFPLTVTSAQKNPTAFYLCASATDRGRKVSNEKLFFGSGTQLSVL.

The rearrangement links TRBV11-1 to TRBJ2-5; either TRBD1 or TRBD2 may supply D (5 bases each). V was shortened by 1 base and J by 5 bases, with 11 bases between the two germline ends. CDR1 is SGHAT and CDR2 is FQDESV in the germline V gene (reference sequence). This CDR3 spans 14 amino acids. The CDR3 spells CASSLVGGGETQYF. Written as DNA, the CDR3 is TGTGCCAGCAGCTTAGTCGGTGGGGGTGAGACCCAGTACTTC.

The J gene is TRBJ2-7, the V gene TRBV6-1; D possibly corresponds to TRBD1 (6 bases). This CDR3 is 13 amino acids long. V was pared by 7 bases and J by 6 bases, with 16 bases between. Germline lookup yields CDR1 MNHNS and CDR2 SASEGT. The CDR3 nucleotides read TGTGCCAGCAATAACAGGGTTGAGGGCGAGCAGTACTTC. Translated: CASNNRVEGEQYF.

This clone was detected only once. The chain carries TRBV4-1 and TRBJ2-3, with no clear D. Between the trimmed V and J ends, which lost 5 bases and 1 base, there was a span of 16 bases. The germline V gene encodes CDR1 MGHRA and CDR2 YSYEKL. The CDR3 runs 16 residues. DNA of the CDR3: TGCGCCAGCAGCTACTTAACAGAATTGGGCACAGATACGCAGTATTTT. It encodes CASSYLTELGTDTQYF.

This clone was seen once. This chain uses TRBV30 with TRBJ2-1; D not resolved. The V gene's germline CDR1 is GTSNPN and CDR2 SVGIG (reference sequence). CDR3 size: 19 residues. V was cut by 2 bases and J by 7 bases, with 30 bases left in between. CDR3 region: CAWSSPWLSRAPGLNEQFF. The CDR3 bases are TGTGCCTGGAGTTCCCCTTGGCTTAGCCGGGCCCCTGGGTTAAATGAGCAGTTCTTC. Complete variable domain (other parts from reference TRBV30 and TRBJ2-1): SQTIHQWPATLVQPVGSPLSLECTVEGTSNPNLYWYRQAAGRGLQLLFYSVGIGQISSEVPQNLSASRPQDRQFILSSKKLLLSDSGFYLCAWSSPWLSRAPGLNEQFFGPGTRLTVL.

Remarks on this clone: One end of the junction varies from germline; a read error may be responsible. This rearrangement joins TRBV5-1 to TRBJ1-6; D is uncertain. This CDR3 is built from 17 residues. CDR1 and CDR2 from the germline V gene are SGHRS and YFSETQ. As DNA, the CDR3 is TGCGCCAGCAGCTTGGGGTCAGGTCTCTCCTATAATCCACCCCTCCACTTT. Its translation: CASSLGSGLSYNPPLHF.

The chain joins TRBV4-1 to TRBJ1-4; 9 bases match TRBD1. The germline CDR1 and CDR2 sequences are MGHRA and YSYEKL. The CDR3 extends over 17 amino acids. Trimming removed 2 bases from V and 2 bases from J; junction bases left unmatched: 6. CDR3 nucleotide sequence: TGCGCCAGCAGCCAAAGCGGGACAGGGACCACTAATGAAAAACTGTTTTTT. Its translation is CASSQSGTGTTNEKLFF.

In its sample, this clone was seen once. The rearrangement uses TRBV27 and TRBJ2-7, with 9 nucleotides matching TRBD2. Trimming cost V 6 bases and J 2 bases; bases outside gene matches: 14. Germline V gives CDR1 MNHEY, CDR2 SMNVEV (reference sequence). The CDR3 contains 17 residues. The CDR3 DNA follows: TGTGCCAGCAGCACCCTGACCCATAGCGGGAGACCCTACGAGCAGTACTTC. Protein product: CASSTLTHSGRPYEQYF.

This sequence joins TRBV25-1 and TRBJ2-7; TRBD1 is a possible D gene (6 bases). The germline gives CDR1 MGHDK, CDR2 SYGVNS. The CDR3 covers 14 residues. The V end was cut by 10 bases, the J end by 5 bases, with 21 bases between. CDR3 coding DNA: TGTGCCATTTTAAAGGGGGTGTACTTCCACGAGCAGTACGTC. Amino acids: CAILKGVYFHEQYV.

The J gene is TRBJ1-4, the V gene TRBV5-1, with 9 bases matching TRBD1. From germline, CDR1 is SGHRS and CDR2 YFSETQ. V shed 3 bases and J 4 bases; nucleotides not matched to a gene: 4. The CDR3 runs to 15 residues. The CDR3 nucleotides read TGCGCCAGCAGCTGGGGACAGGGAGGTAATGAAAAACTGTTTTTT. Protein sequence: CASSWGQGGNEKLFF.

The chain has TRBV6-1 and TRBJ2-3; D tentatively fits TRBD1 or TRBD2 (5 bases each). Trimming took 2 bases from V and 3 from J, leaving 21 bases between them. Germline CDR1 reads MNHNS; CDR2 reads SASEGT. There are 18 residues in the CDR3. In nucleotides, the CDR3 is TGTGCCAGCAGTGAATCGAGTCGGGGACCGAGAGATACAGATACGCAGTATTTT. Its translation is CASSESSRGPRDTDTQYF.

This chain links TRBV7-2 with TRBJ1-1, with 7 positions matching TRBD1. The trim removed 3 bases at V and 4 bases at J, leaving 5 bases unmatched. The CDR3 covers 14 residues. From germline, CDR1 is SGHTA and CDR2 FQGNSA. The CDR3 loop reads CASSLDRSSTEAFF. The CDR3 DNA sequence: TGTGCCAGCAGCTTGGACAGGTCCTCCACTGAAGCTTTCTTT.

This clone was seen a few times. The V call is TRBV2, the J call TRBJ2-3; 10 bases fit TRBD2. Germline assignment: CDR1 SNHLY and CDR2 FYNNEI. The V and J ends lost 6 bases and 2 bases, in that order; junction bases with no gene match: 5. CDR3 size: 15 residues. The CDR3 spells CASSGTSAATDTQYF. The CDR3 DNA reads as TGTGCCAGCAGCGGGACTAGCGCTGCCACAGATACGCAGTATTTT.

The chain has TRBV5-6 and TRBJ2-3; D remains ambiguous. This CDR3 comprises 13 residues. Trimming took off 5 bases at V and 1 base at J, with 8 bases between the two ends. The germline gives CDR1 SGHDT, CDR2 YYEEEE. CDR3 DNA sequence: TGTGCCAGCAGTCCCTCAGGCACAGATACGCAGTATTTT. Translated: CASSPSGTDTQYF. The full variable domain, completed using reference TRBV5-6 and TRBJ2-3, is DAGVTQSPTHLIKTRGQQVTLRCSPKSGHDTVSWYQQALGQGPQFIFQYYEEEERQRGNFPDRFSGHQFPNYSSELNVNALLLGDSALYLCASSPSGTDTQYFGPGTRLTVL.

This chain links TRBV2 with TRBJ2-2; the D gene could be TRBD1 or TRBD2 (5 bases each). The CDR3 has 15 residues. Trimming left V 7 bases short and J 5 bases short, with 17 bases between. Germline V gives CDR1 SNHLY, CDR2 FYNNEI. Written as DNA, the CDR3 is TGTGCCAGCAAACCGGGACGGATGACGACCGGGGAGCTGTTTTTT. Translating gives CASKPGRMTTGELFF.